This paragraph reports one TCR beta chain. At the DNA level, this CDR3 is encoded by other sequences in the same sample as well. The CDR3 extends over 13 amino acids. Trimming removed 2 bases at V and 1 base at J, with 5 bases between. This sample is part of a study of blood T cell repertoires in COVID-19. Here immunoSEQ multiplex PCR was the method, and the copy in TCRdb shows in-frame clones only, minus some. The table includes over 150,000 clones, around 83% detected once. The specimen sequenced was peripheral blood. The TCR sequence derives from a woman aged 70 to 79 with COVID-19, enrolled during active disease. This chain uses TRBV12-3 or TRBV12-4 with TRBJ1-1; D is possibly TRBD1 (5 bases). CDR3 nucleotides: TGTGCCAGCAGTTTACAGGGGAACACTGAAGCTTTCTTT. It is translated as CASSLQGNTEAFF.